These 18 T cell receptor beta chains were sequenced from one sample in a study (dated by TCRdb to about 2016). The library came from RT-PCR. For sequencing, an Illumina MiSeq was employed. Through fastp at Q25 and MiXCR, TCRdb rebuilt clones from the public reads, retaining in-frame beta chains. Each CDR3 protein gets just one entry, which takes the most common genes and DNA from the rows behind it. Across this sample there are 650,000 to 800,000 distinct CDR3 sequences, with approximately 14% seen only once. Of the sample, around 3.3% is held by the ten largest clones. Sequenced sample: memory CD4+ T cells from blood. Receptors originate from a female donor in good health, serving as a healthy control.

The rearrangement uses TRBV20-1 and TRBJ1-3; perhaps TRBD1 as D (5 bases). In germline, CDR1 is DFQATT, CDR2 SNEGSKA (reference sequence). The germline V and J ends were trimmed by 4 bases and 0 bases, with 16 bases remaining between them. CDR3 length equals 16 residues. CDR3 sequence (DNA): TGCAGTGCTATCGAGGGACTCTCACGCTCTGGAAACACCATATATTTT. Encoded protein: CSAIEGLSRSGNTIYF.

The V call is TRBV30, the J call TRBJ2-2; perhaps TRBD1 as D (6 bases). This CDR3 has 17 amino acids. Trimming shortened V by 2 bases and J by 8 bases, and 24 bases separated the two germline ends. Germline loops: CDR1 GTSNPN, CDR2 SVGIG (reference sequence). This chain's CDR3 is CAWSWSTNFRGAGELFF. DNA of the CDR3: TGTGCCTGGAGTTGGTCCACGAACTTCAGGGGAGCGGGGGAGCTGTTTTTT.

V and J are TRBV19 and TRBJ2-1, with D perhaps TRBD1 or TRBD2 (5 bases each). Trimming removed 9 bases at V and 9 bases at J, with 18 bases between. CDR3 length equals 13 residues. Germline V CDR1 and CDR2: LNHDA, SQIVND (reference sequence). The DNA for the CDR3 is TGTGCCAGCCGGGGCCCTAGCAGGACTGAGCAGTTCTTC. Translating gives CASRGPSRTEQFF.

There are a few counts of this clonotype. The J gene is TRBJ2-3, the V gene TRBV30; 13 bases line up with TRBD2. CDR1 is GTSNPN and CDR2 is SVGIG in the germline V gene (reference sequence). Trimming at V came to 5 bases and at J to 1 base, leaving 0 bases not matched to a gene. This CDR3 comprises 14 residues. For the CDR3, the DNA is TGTGCCTGGGGACTAGCGGGAGGCACAGATACGCAGTATTTT. Translating gives CAWGLAGGTDTQYF. The full variable domain, completed using reference TRBV30 and TRBJ2-3, is SQTIHQWPATLVQPVGSPLSLECTVEGTSNPNLYWYRQAAGRGLQLLFYSVGIGQISSEVPQNLSASRPQDRQFILSSKKLLLSDSGFYLCAWGLAGGTDTQYFGPGTRLTVL.

The CDR3 protein is CASSFVRPQHF. In DNA, the CDR3 is TGTGCCAGCAGTTTTGTACGGCCCCAGCATTTT. This chain joins TRBV28 and TRBJ1-5; D gene uncertain. Trimming cost V 3 bases and J 9 bases, with 6 bases left between them. CDR3 size: 11 residues. Germline V gene lookup returns CDR1 MDHEN and CDR2 SYDVKM.

V is TRBV12-3 or TRBV12-4 and J is TRBJ1-1, with D unclear. The CDR3 is made up of 15 amino acids. The ends were cut back, 6 bases at V and 7 bases at J, with 21 bases in the middle. The CDR3 DNA reads TGTGCCAGCAGGGCCCGGGAAGGGCGCCGCGGTGAAGCTTTCTTT. Its protein is CASRAREGRRGEAFF.

This clonotype was seen more than once but under ten times. The rearrangement uses TRBV5-1 and TRBJ1-6; TRBD1 agrees at 8 bases. The CDR3 has 15 residues. Germline CDR1 SGHRS, CDR2 YFSETQ. J gave up 7 bases and V 4 bases, and 7 bases lay outside the gene matches. In nucleotides, the CDR3 is TGCGCCAGCAGCCGGGCAGACAGGGGCAATTCACCCCTCCACTTT. It yields the protein CASSRADRGNSPLHF.

V gene TRBV20-1 combines with J gene TRBJ2-2; maybe TRBD1 (5 bases). Trimming took 7 bases from V and 1 from J, leaving 16 bases between them. Germline-derived CDR1 and CDR2 are DFQATT and SNEGSKA (reference sequence). This CDR3 has 15 amino acids. CDR3 nucleotide sequence: TGCAGTGTGGCCGACAGATCCCAGAACACCGGGGAGCTGTTTTTT. This translates into CSVADRSQNTGELFF.

The chain joins TRBV9 to TRBJ2-3; the match to TRBD2 covers 12 bases. This CDR3 spans 16 amino acids. Losses at the gene ends were 0 bases for V and 4 bases for J; bases not matched to a gene: 3. Germline V gene data show CDR1 as SGDLS and CDR2 as YYNGEE. This CDR3 reads CASSVELAGGPDTQYF. The CDR3 region has the DNA TGTGCCAGCAGCGTAGAACTAGCGGGGGGTCCAGATACGCAGTATTTT.

The V gene is TRBV3-1, the J gene TRBJ2-3, with 14 bases fitting TRBD2. CDR3 size: 17 residues. V trimming: 4 bases; J trimming: 4 bases; junction bases outside the gene matches: 7. Germline V gene data show CDR1 as LGHDT and CDR2 as YNNKEL (reference sequence). CDR3 amino acids: CASSPRTSGRIPDTQYF. The CDR3 DNA reads TGTGCCAGCAGCCCTAGGACTAGCGGGAGGATCCCAGATACGCAGTATTTT.

This clonotype was seen more than once but under ten times. The J gene is TRBJ2-7, the V gene TRBV5-1; 10 nucleotides match TRBD1. V trimming: 8 bases; J trimming: 1 base; junction bases outside the gene matches: 6. The CDR3 loop spans 14 amino acids. Looked up from germline, CDR1 is SGHRS and CDR2 is YFSETQ. CDR3 coding DNA: TGCGCCAGTGCGGGACAGGGGTTATCCTACGAGCAGTACTTC. Translated: CASAGQGLSYEQYF.

This chain joins TRBV12-3 or TRBV12-4 and TRBJ1-6, with D unclear. The CDR3 is 12 residues long. With 8 bases removed from V and 9 bases from J, the gap between germline ends came to 11 bases. The CDR3 loop reads CASGLMGSPLHF. The CDR3 DNA is TGTGCCAGCGGACTAATGGGTTCACCCCTCCACTTT.

The genes are TRBV24-1 and TRBJ1-2; D perhaps matches TRBD1 (6 bases). The CDR3 has 15 amino acids. Germline loops: CDR1 KGHDR, CDR2 SFDVKD. The V and J ends lost 6 bases and 1 base respectively, with 14 bases between them. This CDR3 is CATSFGTSRNYGYTF. The CDR3 nucleotides read TGTGCCACCAGTTTCGGGACATCGCGTAACTATGGCTACACCTTC.

In DNA, the CDR3 is TGTGCCAGCAGTTCACTAGGGGGGAGTGGAGAGACCCAGTACTTC. Encoded protein: CASSSLGGSGETQYF. The rearrangement joins TRBV28 to TRBJ2-5; the D gene could be TRBD1 or TRBD2 (6 bases each). With 4 bases removed from V and 4 bases from J, the gap between germline ends came to 16 bases. Germline CDR1 MDHEN, CDR2 SYDVKM. This CDR3 is 15 amino acids long.

The chain employs TRBV6-1 and TRBJ2-1, with 8 bases matching TRBD1. Germline V gene data show CDR1 as MNHNS and CDR2 as SASEGT. This CDR3 has 17 residues. Unmatched junction bases numbered 14, after V lost 3 bases and J lost 7 bases. The CDR3: CASSEFSGQGFVNEQFF. The CDR3 DNA is TGTGCCAGCAGTGAGTTCTCAGGACAGGGATTTGTAAATGAGCAGTTCTTC.

There are many counts of this clonotype. The V call is TRBV20-1, the J call TRBJ2-3; TRBD2 might be the D (5 bases). This CDR3 comprises 13 residues. Germline V gene lookup returns CDR1 DFQATT and CDR2 SNEGSKA (reference sequence). The V gene lost 4 bases and the J gene lost 8 bases, with 16 bases spanning the gap. CDR3 loop: CSATDGLRGTQYF. Written as DNA, the CDR3 is TGCAGTGCTACCGACGGCCTACGGGGTACGCAGTATTTT.

This clonotype was seen more than once but under ten times. The J gene is TRBJ2-2, the V gene TRBV20-1; possibly TRBD1 for D (6 bases). The germline gives CDR1 DFQATT, CDR2 SNEGSKA (reference sequence). With 8 bases removed from V and 4 bases from J, the gap between germline ends came to 11 bases. This CDR3 is built from 12 residues. The CDR3 spells CSTGQPTGELFF. The CDR3 DNA reads as TGCAGTACTGGACAGCCCACCGGGGAGCTGTTTTTT.

The J gene is TRBJ1-5, the V gene TRBV7-2; D might be TRBD1 (5 bases). Germline V gene data show CDR1 as SGHTA and CDR2 as FQGNSA. The CDR3 is made up of 13 amino acids. V was shortened by 8 bases and J by 4 bases, with 12 bases between the two germline ends. The CDR3 loop reads CASGSGPNQPQHF. CDR3 in DNA: TGTGCCAGCGGATCGGGGCCTAATCAGCCCCAGCATTTT.